A single sample gave rise to the 30 T cell receptor beta chains below, sequenced in a study of cytomegalovirus exposure and HLA in healthy donors (dated by TCRdb to the late 2010s). Library preparation employed the immunoSEQ multiplex PCR assay. For the multiplex PCR, a mixture combining 60 forward primers for TCR Vbeta segments and 13 reverse primers for TCR Jbeta segments was used. TCRdb provides this immuneACCESS table in a form limited to in-frame rearrangements. Some clones are lacking; in checked studies, under half of them reflect an unresolved V gene, and why the rest are absent is not known. The sample yields 70,000 or so clones; roughly four fifths were counted once. The ten most abundant clones make up under 2.5% of the sample. What was sequenced was PBMCs. These receptors were collected from a man aged 18 to 30 in good health and CMV-seronegative.

The chain joins TRBV29-1 to TRBJ1-4, with 7 bases lining up with TRBD1. CDR3 length: 17 residues. The junction had 11 bases not matched to a gene; V was cut back by 4 bases and J by 0 bases. The germline V gene encodes CDR1 SQVTM and CDR2 ANQGSEA. The CDR3 is CSVVNGTAIATNEKLFF. DNA of the CDR3: TGCAGCGTTGTTAACGGGACAGCTATTGCAACTAATGAAAAACTGTTTTTT.

The rearrangement uses TRBV6-1 and TRBJ2-4; D remains unclear. V dropped 5 bases and J dropped 4 bases, with 15 bases sitting between them. The germline V gene has CDR1 MNHNS and CDR2 SASEGT. The CDR3 extends over 15 amino acids. CDR3 protein: CASSLESRLKNIQYF. DNA for the CDR3: TGTGCCAGCAGTTTAGAATCCAGGTTGAAAAACATTCAGTACTTC.

The chain carries TRBV28 and TRBJ1-2; 7 bases align to TRBD1. The trim removed 5 bases at V and 8 bases at J, leaving 8 bases unmatched. The CDR3 runs to 13 residues. From germline, CDR1 is MDHEN and CDR2 SYDVKM. The CDR3 is CASSPRDSRGYTF. CDR3 in DNA: TGTGCCAGCAGTCCTAGGGACAGCCGCGGCTACACCTTC.

Remarks on this clone: The same CDR3 is also encoded by other DNA sequences in this sample. The V and J genes are TRBV9 and TRBJ2-7, with 7 nucleotides matching TRBD2. V was clipped by 4 bases and J by 1 base; unmatched bases: 5. Germline V gene sequence: CDR1 SGDLS, CDR2 YYNGEE. The CDR3 contains 14 residues. Written as DNA, the CDR3 is TGTGCCAGCAGCCGCGGGGGAGTATCCTACGAGCAGTACTTC. This codes for CASSRGGVSYEQYF.

This chain uses TRBV18 with TRBJ2-7; D is perhaps TRBD1 (5 bases). The germline CDR1 and CDR2 sequences are KGHSH and LQKENI. The CDR3 spans 17 residues. V was cut by 1 base and J by 0 bases, with 16 bases left in between. The CDR3: CASSPQPRAPSSYEQYF. The CDR3 DNA follows: TGTGCCAGCTCACCACAACCCAGGGCCCCGAGCTCCTACGAGCAGTACTTC.

The rearrangement links TRBV29-1 to TRBJ2-7, with TRBD1 matching 9 bases. CDR3 size: 11 residues. The trim removed 7 bases at V and 4 bases at J, leaving 2 bases unmatched. Looked up from germline, CDR1 is SQVTM and CDR2 is ANQGSEA. The CDR3 is CSGGQGYEQYF. For the CDR3, the DNA is TGCAGCGGTGGACAGGGGTACGAGCAGTACTTC.

The J gene is TRBJ2-7, the V gene TRBV11-2; the match to TRBD2 covers 9 bases. The CDR3 loop spans 17 amino acids. V was clipped by 4 bases and J by 4 bases; unmatched bases: 14. Germline V gene lookup returns CDR1 SGHAT and CDR2 FQNNGV. The CDR3 nucleotides read TGTGCCAGCAGCTCGTCTACTAGCGGGCGAGTGTGGTACGAGCAGTACTTC. Its protein is CASSSSTSGRVWYEQYF.

Comments on this clone: At one of its ends the junction is not consistent with the germline gene, which may arise from a read error. The chain employs TRBV7-9 and TRBJ2-1; D gene ambiguous. The CDR3 is made up of 12 amino acids. Per germline, CDR1 SEHNR and CDR2 FQNEAQ (reference sequence). The CDR3 DNA follows: TGTTCCAGCAGCTTAGATACGGGTCAGCAGTTCTTC. Residues: CSSSLDTGQQFF.

This sequence joins TRBV6-5 and TRBJ1-3; possible D gene TRBD1, 6 bases. The CDR3 spans 15 residues. Germline V gene data show CDR1 as MNHEY and CDR2 as SVGAGI. Trimming left V 1 base short and J 8 bases short, with 15 bases between. CDR3 protein: CASSYFRGSWDTIYF. The CDR3 DNA reads TGTGCCAGCAGTTACTTCAGGGGATCGTGGGACACCATATATTTT.

The chain uses TRBV5-4 and TRBJ2-7, with D perhaps TRBD2 (6 bases). This CDR3 comprises 13 residues. Germline V gene data show CDR1 as SGHNT and CDR2 as YYREEE (reference sequence). V lost 6 bases to trimming and J lost 7 bases, with 17 bases between them. DNA of the CDR3: TGTGCCAGCAACCCCGGTAGGGGAGGAGAGCAGTACTTC. Encoded protein: CASNPGRGGEQYF.

This sequence joins TRBV7-2 and TRBJ2-1; possible D gene TRBD2, 7 bases. The germline gives CDR1 SGHTA, CDR2 FQGNSA. CDR3 size: 16 residues. The V gene lost 2 bases and the J gene lost 5 bases, with 16 bases spanning the gap. The CDR3 sequence is CASSLIWGGGNNEQFF. The CDR3 DNA reads TGTGCCAGCAGCTTAATCTGGGGCGGGGGCAACAATGAGCAGTTCTTC.

This clone was seen once. The rearrangement uses TRBV4-1 and TRBJ2-4, with TRBD1 identical over 7 bases. The CDR3 is made up of 15 amino acids. V gave up 6 bases and J gave up 4 bases; unmatched junction bases: 9. Germline values: CDR1 MGHRA, CDR2 YSYEKL. The CDR3 here is CASSRIGQAKNIQYF. CDR3 nucleotide sequence: TGCGCCAGCAGTCGTATAGGACAGGCGAAAAACATTCAGTACTTC.

CDR3 bases: TGCGCCAGCAGAGGAGTCTCTGGAAACACCATATATTTT. It translates to CASRGVSGNTIYF. This chain joins TRBV5-1 and TRBJ1-3; D is unclear. V lost 5 bases and J 0 bases, leaving 6 bases between the germline ends. The germline V gene encodes CDR1 SGHRS and CDR2 YFSETQ. This CDR3 comprises 13 residues.

V is TRBV19 and J is TRBJ1-1, with TRBD1 matching over 7 bases. V was clipped by 5 bases and J by 0 bases; unmatched bases: 9. The CDR3 is 16 residues long. The germline gives CDR1 LNHDA, CDR2 SQIVND (reference sequence). For the CDR3, the DNA is TGTGCCAGTAGTCCACAGGGGAAGGGGGTGAACACTGAAGCTTTCTTT. Amino acid sequence: CASSPQGKGVNTEAFF.

The count of this clone is one. This rearrangement joins TRBV7-3 to TRBJ2-1, with D tentatively TRBD2 (6 bases). The CDR3 contains 14 residues. CDR1 and CDR2 from the germline V gene are SGHTA and FQGTGA. Trimming removed 5 bases at V and 6 bases at J, with 14 bases between. For the CDR3, the DNA is TGTGCCAGCAGCCTGGGCGGGAAGGTCAATGAGCAGTTCTTC. Encoded protein: CASSLGGKVNEQFF. The complete variable domain, with remaining parts taken from reference TRBV7-3 and TRBJ2-1, reads GAGVSQTPSNKVTEKGKYVELRCDPISGHTALYWYRQSLGQGPEFLIYFQGTGAADDSGLPNDRFFAVRPEGSVSTLKIQRTERGDSAVYLCASSLGGKVNEQFFGPGTRLTVL.

The rearrangement links TRBV7-9 to TRBJ2-2; 8 nucleotides agree with TRBD1. V trimming: 1 base; J trimming: 4 bases; junction bases outside the gene matches: 8. The germline gives CDR1 SEHNR, CDR2 FQNEAQ (reference sequence). The CDR3 is 17 residues long. CDR3 residues: CASSLGQGMKGTGELFF. The CDR3 region has the DNA TGTGCCAGCAGCTTAGGACAGGGGATGAAGGGCACCGGGGAGCTGTTTTTT.

This clone was found once. The J gene is TRBJ2-3, the V gene TRBV9; a weak D match, TRBD1 (5 bases). The CDR3 length is 15 residues. The V gene's germline CDR1 is SGDLS and CDR2 YYNGEE. Between the trimmed V and J ends, which lost 0 bases and 2 bases, there was a span of 10 bases. CDR3: CASSVDGHPTDTQYF. The CDR3 nucleotides are TGTGCCAGCAGCGTAGACGGACACCCCACAGATACGCAGTATTTT.

This chain joins TRBV28 and TRBJ1-5; D is possibly TRBD1 (5 bases). This CDR3 is built from 14 residues. CDR1 is MDHEN, CDR2 SYDVKM, per germline. The V gene lost 6 bases and the J gene lost 3 bases, with 12 bases spanning the gap. The CDR3 DNA is TGTGCCAGCAGGATGGGGGGTCCCAATCAGCCCCAGCATTTT. Translated: CASRMGGPNQPQHF.

The CDR3 DNA is TGTGCCAGCAGCTTAGCGGGGGGGCAAGAGACCCAGTACTTC. Translating gives CASSLAGGQETQYF. The chain couples TRBV9 to TRBJ2-5; TRBD2 matches at 11 bases. V was pared by 4 bases and J by 2 bases, with 1 base of the junction left unmatched. This CDR3 region has 14 residues. Germline assignment: CDR1 SGDLS and CDR2 YYNGEE.

This clone showed up just a few times. V and J are TRBV7-2 and TRBJ2-7; 14 nucleotides match TRBD2. The V gene's germline CDR1 is SGHTA and CDR2 FQGNSA. J gave up 9 bases and V 7 bases, and 14 bases lay outside the gene matches. CDR3 length: 16 amino acids. The CDR3: CASTIGGTSGSWRQYF. CDR3 DNA sequence: TGTGCCAGCACCATAGGCGGGACTAGCGGGAGTTGGCGGCAGTACTTC.

This chain connects TRBV30 to TRBJ2-7, with a tentative D call TRBD1 (5 bases). This CDR3 contains 11 residues. Germline V CDR1 and CDR2: GTSNPN, SVGIG (reference sequence). Trimming left V 6 bases short and J 3 bases short, with 9 bases between. The CDR3 spells CACQGSYEQYF. In DNA form, the CDR3 reads TGTGCCTGCCAGGGTAGCTACGAGCAGTACTTC.

V usage is TRBV28 and J usage is TRBJ2-2; D uncertain. V dropped 3 bases and J dropped 4 bases, with 6 bases sitting between them. The CDR3 is made up of 13 amino acids. The V gene's germline CDR1 is MDHEN and CDR2 SYDVKM. CDR3 loop: CASSFERTGELFF. CDR3 nucleotide sequence: TGTGCCAGCAGTTTCGAGCGCACCGGGGAGCTGTTTTTT.

This clone was counted a single time. This chain joins TRBV9 and TRBJ1-5; 11 bases match TRBD1. The J segment lost 3 bases and the V segment lost 3 bases, leaving 2 bases of the junction unmatched. CDR3 length equals 15 residues. Germline CDR1 SGDLS, CDR2 YYNGEE. CDR3 DNA: TGTGCCAGCAGCGGGGACAGGGGGGACAATCAGCCCCAGCATTTT. Encoded protein: CASSGDRGDNQPQHF.

The DNA for the CDR3 is TGTGCCAGCAGCCATGGGACAGGGGTAACCGGGGAGCTGTTTTTT. Protein: CASSHGTGVTGELFF. This rearrangement joins TRBV7-9 to TRBJ2-2, with 10 bases aligning to TRBD1. Per the germline V gene, CDR1 is SEHNR and CDR2 is FQNEAQ (reference sequence). This CDR3 contains 15 residues. J lost 5 bases, V lost 5 bases, and 5 bases had no gene match.

A single count supports this clone. The genes are TRBV5-1 and TRBJ1-4, with TRBD1 as a possible D gene (6 bases). The CDR3 runs to 18 residues. CDR1 and CDR2 (germline): SGHRS, YFSETQ. Between the trimmed V and J ends, which lost 5 bases and 3 bases, there was a span of 23 bases. CDR3 sequence (DNA): TGCGCCAGCAGATCTCTAGGTCTAGGGGGAGCTTCTAATGAAAAACTGTTTTTT. The encoded protein is CASRSLGLGGASNEKLFF. Supplemented by reference TRBV5-1 and TRBJ1-4, the full variable domain reads KAGVTQTPRYLIKTRGQQVTLSCSPISGHRSVSWYQQTPGQGLQFLFEYFSETQRNKGNFPGRFSGRQFSNSRSEMNVSTLELGDSALYLCASRSLGLGGASNEKLFFGSGTQLSVL.

A note on this clone: The conserved final phenylalanine or tryptophan is absent from the CDR3, which likely points to a read error. The chain combines TRBV5-4 with TRBJ1-4, with 8 bases matching TRBD1. In germline, CDR1 is SGHNT, CDR2 YYREEE (reference sequence). The CDR3 consists of 14 residues. J was trimmed by 6 bases and V by 4 bases; bases with no gene match: 5. DNA for the CDR3: TGTGCCAGCAGCCTGCAGGACAGGGATGAAAAACTGTTTTTG. Translation gives CASSLQDRDEKLFL.

The count of this clone is one. V gene TRBV4-3 combines with J gene TRBJ1-1; 9 bases map to TRBD1. With V trimmed by 6 bases and J by 1 base, 9 bases remained unmatched. Germline V gene lookup returns CDR1 LGHNA and CDR2 YSLEER. The CDR3 extends over 16 amino acids. The CDR3 DNA sequence: TGCGCCAGCAGGGCCGGGACAGGGTACGGGAACACTGAAGCTTTCTTT. Protein product: CASRAGTGYGNTEAFF.

The V call is TRBV4-3, the J call TRBJ2-1; D call uncertain. CDR3 length: 18 amino acids. Germline lookup yields CDR1 LGHNA and CDR2 YSLEER. The germline V and J ends were trimmed by 1 base and 2 bases, with 18 bases remaining between them. The CDR3 DNA is TGCGCCAGCAGCCAAGGATCCCCCGACACATTTCCCTACAATGAGCAGTTCTTC. It specifies CASSQGSPDTFPYNEQFF.

The J gene is TRBJ1-6, the V gene TRBV6-6, with D maybe TRBD1 (6 bases). From germline, CDR1 is MNHNY and CDR2 SVGAGI (reference sequence). This CDR3 comprises 14 residues. V lost 10 bases, J lost 7 bases, and 17 bases lay in between. Written as DNA, the CDR3 is TGTGCCACCCGGCTGAGGGGGTCCAATTCACCCCTCCACTTT. It codes for CATRLRGSNSPLHF.

The CDR3 protein is CASSEGGQGQPQHF. The DNA of the CDR3 is TGCGCCAGCAGTGAAGGGGGCCAGGGGCAGCCCCAGCATTTT. The chain couples TRBV10-1 to TRBJ1-5, with 7 bases fitting TRBD1. The CDR3 loop spans 14 amino acids. The germline CDR1 and CDR2 sequences are WNHNN and SYGVQD (reference sequence). V lost 3 bases and J lost 7; bases outside the gene matches: 6.